These 15 T cell receptor beta chains were all obtained from the same sample, sequenced in a study of blood T cell repertoires in COVID-19. The data were produced by immunoSEQ multiplex PCR, yet TCRdb's version contains in-frame clones alone and is incomplete. This table has approximately 63,000 clones, around nine tenths appearing once. Source material: peripheral blood. All receptors come from an elderly woman with active COVID-19.

This sequence joins TRBV2 and TRBJ1-3; D remains unclear. Trimming left V 2 bases short and J 2 bases short, with 4 bases between. This CDR3 region has 13 residues. Germline V gene lookup returns CDR1 SNHLY and CDR2 FYNNEI. CDR3: CASSEQAGNTIYF. The CDR3 DNA sequence: TGTGCCAGCAGTGAACAGGCTGGAAACACCATATATTTT. The whole variable domain, remainder taken from reference TRBV2 and TRBJ1-3, is EPEVTQTPSHQVTQMGQEVILRCVPISNHLYFYWYRQILGQKVEFLVSFYNNEISEKSEIFDDQFSVERPDGSNFTLKIRSTKLEDSAMYFCASSEQAGNTIYFGEGSWLTVV.

The chain is built from TRBV7-3 and TRBJ2-1; 8 bases agree with TRBD2. The CDR3 has 17 residues. Germline CDR1 and CDR2: SGHTA and FQGTGA. J gave up 7 bases and V 2 bases, and 13 bases lay outside the gene matches. Here the CDR3 reads CASSLLPRGGLGNEQFF. DNA of the CDR3: TGTGCCAGCAGCTTACTGCCCCGGGGGGGCCTGGGGAATGAGCAGTTCTTC.

The rearrangement links TRBV5-4 to TRBJ2-1; D is unclear. CDR1 is SGHNT and CDR2 is YYREEE in the germline V gene (reference sequence). Deletions cut 0 bases from V and 7 bases from J, with 11 bases between. This CDR3 spans 14 amino acids. In DNA form, the CDR3 reads TGTGCCAGCAGCTTGGCTTATCGCGAAAATGAGCAGTTCTTC. Its protein is CASSLAYRENEQFF.

On this clone: Within the sample, other DNA sequences also encode this same CDR3. The chain combines TRBV9 with TRBJ2-7; weak D call: TRBD2 (5 bases). This CDR3 is built from 14 residues. CDR1 and CDR2 from the germline V gene are SGDLS and YYNGEE. Trimming took 0 bases from V and 0 from J, leaving 7 bases between them. The CDR3 DNA sequence: TGTGCCAGCAGCGTAGGCGGGCCCTCCTACGAGCAGTACTTC. It codes for CASSVGGPSYEQYF.

The V call is TRBV9, the J call TRBJ2-2; D perhaps matches TRBD2 (6 bases). The length of the CDR3 is 16 residues. The germline V gene encodes CDR1 SGDLS and CDR2 YYNGEE. V was pared by 5 bases and J by 4 bases, with 18 bases between. The CDR3 protein is CASSRGLVGGTGELFF. In nucleotides, the CDR3 is TGTGCCAGCAGTAGGGGATTGGTGGGGGGCACCGGGGAGCTGTTTTTT.

This clone was found once. The chain uses TRBV4-1 and TRBJ2-3; TRBD2 matches 9 bases. The CDR3 contains 16 residues. Losses at the gene ends were 1 base for V and 5 bases for J; bases not matched to a gene: 7. The germline V gene has CDR1 MGHRA and CDR2 YSYEKL. CDR3: CASSQVGRGGGDTQYF. Here the CDR3 DNA reads TGCGCCAGCAGCCAAGTGGGGCGGGGGGGCGGAGATACGCAGTATTTT.

The V gene is TRBV5-1, the J gene TRBJ2-1, with 9 nucleotides matching TRBD1. CDR3 size: 15 residues. Trimming removed 0 bases from V and 8 bases from J; junction bases left unmatched: 6. Germline CDR1 reads SGHRS; CDR2 reads YFSETQ. The CDR3 DNA is TGCGCCAGCAGCTTGGCGGGACAGGGCTTTGATGAGCAGTTCTTC. Translation gives CASSLAGQGFDEQFF.

This clone was seen just once. The chain has TRBV5-1 and TRBJ1-1, with 7 bases lining up with TRBD1. This CDR3 is 16 amino acids long. CDR1 and CDR2 from the germline V gene are SGHRS and YFSETQ. J was trimmed by 0 bases and V by 0 bases; bases with no gene match: 5. CDR3 amino acids: CASSLGDSLMNTEAFF. Written as DNA, the CDR3 is TGCGCCAGCAGCTTGGGGGACAGTCTTATGAACACTGAAGCTTTCTTT.

The CDR3 sequence: CASSHQGTDEQFF. CDR3 sequence (DNA): TGTGCCAGCAGCCACCAGGGGACCGATGAGCAGTTCTTC. V usage is TRBV4-2 and J usage is TRBJ2-1, with D possibly being TRBD1 (6 bases). Trimming took off 3 bases at V and 8 bases at J, with 11 bases between the two ends. The CDR3 is 13 amino acids. Germline CDR1 reads LGHNA; CDR2 reads YNFKEQ.

V is TRBV5-6 and J is TRBJ1-1; TRBD1 matches 10 bases. The CDR3 runs 16 residues. Germline loops: CDR1 SGHDT, CDR2 YYEEEE. J was trimmed by 1 base and V by 2 bases; bases with no gene match: 5. CDR3 in DNA: TGTGCCAGCAGCTTCGGGACAGGGGTAGGGAACACTGAAGCTTTCTTT. Its translation: CASSFGTGVGNTEAFF.

The chain is built from TRBV2 and TRBJ2-1, with 7 bases identical to TRBD2. CDR3 length: 17 residues. The ends lost 2 bases at V and 0 bases at J; junction bases unmatched: 7. Germline CDR1 reads SNHLY; CDR2 reads FYNNEI. This CDR3 is CASSEYGGGSSYNEQFF. CDR3 sequence (DNA): TGTGCCAGCAGTGAATATGGCGGGGGTAGCTCCTACAATGAGCAGTTCTTC.

The CDR3 reads CASSMTSGDTDTQYF. The DNA of the CDR3 is TGTGCCAGCAGTATGACTAGCGGGGACACAGATACGCAGTATTTT. The chain employs TRBV6-2 or TRBV6-3 and TRBJ2-3; TRBD2 matches 11 bases. CDR1 and CDR2 (germline): MNHEY, SVGEGT. With 5 bases clipped from V and 2 bases from J, the junction kept 3 bases outside the gene matches. The CDR3 is 15 amino acids.

The chain employs TRBV10-2 and TRBJ2-7; a weak D match, TRBD2 (7 bases). This CDR3 region has 15 residues. V was cut by 6 bases and J by 0 bases, with 15 bases left in between. Germline V lookup: CDR1 WSHSY, CDR2 SAAADI. CDR3 sequence reads: CASSLGEGVSYEQYF. The CDR3 DNA reads as TGCGCCAGCAGCCTCGGGGAGGGGGTCTCCTACGAGCAGTACTTC.

This clone occurred a few times. The chain links TRBV9 to TRBJ2-7; no firm D call. The CDR3 has 13 residues. The V end was cut by 6 bases, the J end by 1 base, with 11 bases between. The germline V gene has CDR1 SGDLS and CDR2 YYNGEE. The CDR3 loop reads CASNVGRSYEQYF. In DNA form, the CDR3 reads TGTGCCAGCAACGTGGGCAGGTCCTACGAGCAGTACTTC.

The genes are TRBV3-1 (or the pseudogene TRBV3-2) and TRBJ2-1, with 10 bases identical to TRBD2. From germline, CDR1 is LGHDT and CDR2 YNNKEL (reference sequence). The junction had 13 bases not matched to a gene; V was cut back by 4 bases and J by 7 bases. This CDR3 contains 17 residues. The CDR3 is CASSLDLSAGGLNEQFF. In DNA, the CDR3 is TGTGCCAGCAGCCTCGACCTGTCAGCGGGGGGGCTGAATGAGCAGTTCTTC.